The next 21 T cell receptor beta chains were all read from a single sample in a study of blood T cell repertoires in COVID-19. Assay used: immunoSEQ multiplex PCR; TCRdb lists only in-frame clones, some missing. The profile shows a few hundred thousand clones, roughly 86% of them singletons. Sequencing was performed on peripheral blood. The origin of the receptors is a man younger than 35 with active or convalescent COVID-19.

J is TRBJ2-7 and V is TRBV6-5; 10 bases match TRBD1. The ends lost 8 bases at V and 3 bases at J; junction bases unmatched: 4. CDR3 length: 13 residues. CDR1 is MNHEY and CDR2 is SVGAGI in the germline V gene. The CDR3 DNA reads as TGTGCCAGCCGGCGGGACAGGGGCTACGAGCAGTACTTC. Translating it yields CASRRDRGYEQYF.

This chain links TRBV10-3 with TRBJ1-5; tentative D call: TRBD1 (6 bases). Germline-derived CDR1 and CDR2 are ENHRY and SYGVKD. The CDR3 is 14 amino acids. Between the trimmed V and J ends, which lost 1 base and 6 bases, there was a span of 10 bases. CDR3 DNA: TGTGCCATCAGTGAGTTGAGGGGGGGTCAGCCCCAGCATTTT. Translating it yields CAISELRGGQPQHF.

The chain recombines TRBV19 with TRBJ1-2; D is possibly TRBD1 (5 bases). Germline CDR1 is LNHDA and CDR2 is SQIVND (reference sequence). The CDR3 sequence is 15 residues long. V was pared by 3 bases and J by 2 bases, with 13 bases between. The CDR3 region is CASSIWGRANYGYTF. As DNA, the CDR3 is TGTGCCAGTAGTATTTGGGGCAGGGCCAACTATGGCTACACCTTC.

This clone came up once. Other DNA sequences of this sample code for an identical CDR3. The rearrangement joins TRBV7-2 to TRBJ2-3; D is unresolved. Germline V lookup: CDR1 SGHTA, CDR2 FQGNSA. The CDR3 loop spans 14 amino acids. V lost 3 bases and J 2 bases, leaving 9 bases between the germline ends. CDR3 DNA sequence: TGTGCCAGCAGCTTTGGTTACTACACAGATACGCAGTATTTT. It codes for CASSFGYYTDTQYF.

The V call is TRBV5-1, the J call TRBJ1-6; D perhaps matches TRBD1 (6 bases). V lost 4 bases and J lost 5, with 7 bases in between. The CDR3 length is 13 residues. CDR1 and CDR2 (germline): SGHRS, YFSETQ. CDR3 nucleotides: TGCGCCAGCAGCCCAGGGGATAATTCACCCCTCCACTTT. This encodes CASSPGDNSPLHF.

This clone showed up just a few times. The same CDR3 is also encoded by other DNA sequences in this sample. This chain uses TRBV19 with TRBJ1-5; possible D gene TRBD1, 5 bases. Trimming removed 7 bases from V and 2 bases from J, with 12 bases in between. This CDR3 has 14 residues. Germline CDR1 reads LNHDA; CDR2 reads SQIVND (reference sequence). This CDR3 is CASTNGGGNQPQHF. The DNA for the CDR3 is TGTGCCAGTACTAATGGGGGGGGCAATCAGCCCCAGCATTTT.

The V call is TRBV19, the J call TRBJ2-7; a weak D match, TRBD2 (5 bases). The CDR3 loop spans 14 amino acids. Germline V gene sequence: CDR1 LNHDA, CDR2 SQIVND (reference sequence). The V gene lost 1 base and the J gene lost 4 bases, with 11 bases spanning the gap. The CDR3 DNA is TGTGCCAGTAGTATAGGTCGGGGTCTTTACGAGCAGTACTTC. It translates to CASSIGRGLYEQYF.

V gene TRBV25-1 combines with J gene TRBJ2-2, with a tentative D call TRBD1 (5 bases). The CDR3 totals 15 residues. Germline loops: CDR1 MGHDK, CDR2 SYGVNS. The V end lost 4 bases, the J end lost 5 bases, and 14 bases lay between the germline ends. The CDR3 DNA sequence: TGTGCCAGCAGTGCTGAGCAGGGATGGACCGGGGAGCTGTTTTTT. Its protein is CASSAEQGWTGELFF.

In its sample, this clone was seen a few times. The V gene is TRBV11-3, the J gene TRBJ1-1; D unclear. This CDR3 spans 11 amino acids. The germline gives CDR1 SGHNT, CDR2 YENEEA. V was clipped by 5 bases and J by 8 bases, with 9 bases between them. In nucleotides, the CDR3 is TGTGCCAGCAGCCGAAACAGAGAAGCTTTCTTT. Encoded protein: CASSRNREAFF.

This clone has just one count. V is TRBV11-3 and J is TRBJ2-1; TRBD2 matches 10 bases. Germline CDR1 reads SGHNT; CDR2 reads YENEEA. There are 15 residues in the CDR3. The trim removed 3 bases at V and 9 bases at J, leaving 8 bases unmatched. The CDR3 bases are TGTGCCAGCAGCTTCGACCCGCTAGCGGGAGTTGAGCAGTTCTTC. Residues: CASSFDPLAGVEQFF. Drawing the rest from reference TRBV11-3 and TRBJ2-1, the complete variable domain is EAGVVQSPRYKIIEKKQPVAFWCNPISGHNTLYWYLQNLGQGPELLIRYENEEAVDDSQLPKDRFSAERLKGVDSTLKIQPAELGDSAVYLCASSFDPLAGVEQFFGPGTRLTVL.

The chain employs TRBV6-5 and TRBJ1-1; weak D call: TRBD1 (6 bases). V dropped 6 bases and J dropped 2 bases, with 16 bases sitting between them. Germline V gene lookup returns CDR1 MNHEY and CDR2 SVGAGI. The CDR3 is made up of 15 amino acids. The CDR3 here is CASSDTGTLNTEAFF. In DNA form, the CDR3 reads TGTGCCAGCAGCGACACCGGGACACTTAACACTGAAGCTTTCTTT.

The J gene is TRBJ2-3, the V gene TRBV12-5; a possible D gene is TRBD2 (5 bases). The CDR3 consists of 16 residues. CDR1 LGHNT and CDR2 FRNRAP come from the germline V gene. Deletions cut 1 base from V and 0 bases from J, with 11 bases between. As DNA, the CDR3 is TGTGCTAGTGGTTTGGAAGGACTGCCGAGCACAGATACGCAGTATTTT. Translation: CASGLEGLPSTDTQYF.

V gene TRBV28 combines with J gene TRBJ1-5, with TRBD1 as a possible D gene (5 bases). Deletions cut 10 bases from V and 7 bases from J, with 17 bases between. The CDR3 covers 13 residues. The germline V gene has CDR1 MDHEN and CDR2 SYDVKM. This CDR3 is CATKKGQSQPQHF. CDR3 sequence (DNA): TGTGCCACTAAGAAGGGGCAGAGCCAGCCCCAGCATTTT.

The chain combines TRBV2 with TRBJ1-1, with TRBD1 matching 10 bases. The germline V gene encodes CDR1 SNHLY and CDR2 FYNNEI. The CDR3 loop spans 16 amino acids. V gave up 6 bases and J gave up 1 base; unmatched junction bases: 8. The CDR3 nucleotides are TGTGCCAGCAGGTCCGGGACAGGGGCGCGGAACACTGAAGCTTTCTTT. This sequence encodes CASRSGTGARNTEAFF.

V and J are TRBV27 and TRBJ2-5; 7 positions match TRBD2. This CDR3 has 14 residues. Germline V gives CDR1 MNHEY, CDR2 SMNVEV (reference sequence). J was trimmed by 5 bases and V by 5 bases; bases with no gene match: 8. The CDR3 reads CASSPRLAEETQYF. In DNA form, the CDR3 reads TGTGCCAGCAGTCCTAGACTAGCTGAGGAGACCCAGTACTTC.

Only one count was recorded for this clone. V usage is TRBV7-2 and J usage is TRBJ1-1; D not certain. The CDR3 is 13 amino acids. Deletions cut 4 bases from V and 5 bases from J, with 11 bases between. Germline CDR1 and CDR2: SGHTA and FQGNSA. The chain's CDR3 is CASSSGSGTEAFF. The CDR3 bases are TGTGCCAGCAGCTCGGGTTCCGGTACTGAAGCTTTCTTT.

The rearrangement uses TRBV5-6 and TRBJ1-5, with unresolved D. CDR3 length equals 14 residues. Germline lookup yields CDR1 SGHDT and CDR2 YYEEEE. Trimming stripped 4 bases from V and 2 bases from J, with 10 bases between. CDR3 nucleotide sequence: TGTGCCAGCAGCATTGCAGGTGGCAATCAGCCCCAGCATTTT. Translated: CASSIAGGNQPQHF.

V and J are TRBV5-1 and TRBJ2-7; 8 bases line up with TRBD1. The CDR3 sequence is 14 residues long. V lost 3 bases to trimming and J lost 6 bases; unmatched junction nucleotides: 8. The V gene's germline CDR1 is SGHRS and CDR2 YFSETQ. The CDR3, as DNA: TGCGCCAGCAGCTCCGGGACAGGATTCGGCGAGCAGTACTTC. This translates into CASSSGTGFGEQYF.

The chain carries TRBV4-2 and TRBJ1-1; D is uncertain. Per the germline V gene, CDR1 is LGHNA and CDR2 is YNFKEQ. V was trimmed by 1 base and J by 6 bases, leaving 18 bases between them. The CDR3 is made up of 16 amino acids. CDR3 nucleotide sequence: TGTGCCAGCAGCCAAGGGGAGGGCCCGCGGGCCGCTGAAGCTTTCTTT. Amino acid sequence: CASSQGEGPRAAEAFF.

This clone was counted between two and nine times. The chain recombines TRBV6-4 with TRBJ2-7; TRBD1 matches at 8 bases. From germline, CDR1 is MRHNA and CDR2 SNTAGT. Unmatched junction bases numbered 5, after V lost 1 base and J lost 6 bases. The CDR3 extends over 14 amino acids. The CDR3: CASSDYQGAREQYF. As DNA, the CDR3 is TGTGCCAGCAGTGACTACCAGGGGGCTCGCGAGCAGTACTTC.

The chain carries TRBV25-1 and TRBJ2-7; TRBD1 is a possible D gene (5 bases). V gave up 10 bases and J gave up 3 bases, with 19 bases separating them. The length of the CDR3 is 14 residues. Germline V lookup: CDR1 MGHDK, CDR2 SYGVNS. The CDR3 region is CAMPRGLRDYEQYF. CDR3 bases: TGTGCCATGCCAAGGGGCCTTAGGGACTACGAGCAGTACTTC.